The table lists the clone carrying this TCR beta chain with a few counts. The antigen is not known. These data belong to a study of cytotoxic CD8 clonotypes in ibrutinib-treated CLL. Study in general: Each sample contained, on average, approximately 230,000 productive templates and about 88,000 productive rearrangements. Study-level points and caveats: Public clonotypes were uncommon and contracted or stayed stable on treatment. Samples were collected at differing times from sustained-remission and progressing patients.

Assay used: immunoSEQ multiplex PCR; TCRdb lists only in-frame clones, some missing. The sample lists over 200,000 clones; just over 70% were seen once. Around 2 micrograms of genomic DNA (from cryopreserved PBMCs) were used for TCR beta libraries. The CDR3 consists of 13 residues. With V trimmed by 3 bases and J by 5 bases, 5 bases remained unmatched. Germline assignment: CDR1 GTSNPN and CDR2 SVGIG (reference sequence). This sequence originates from a human donor with chronic lymphocytic leukemia. This material consisted of PBMCs, taken after 12 months of ibrutinib treatment. This sequence joins TRBV30 and TRBJ1-2; 8 bases agree with TRBD1. The CDR3 loop reads CAWSQGAGYGYTF. The DNA for the CDR3 is TGTGCCTGGAGCCAGGGGGCAGGTTATGGCTACACCTTC. Drawing the rest from reference TRBV30 and TRBJ1-2, the complete variable domain is SQTIHQWPATLVQPVGSPLSLECTVEGTSNPNLYWYRQAAGRGLQLLFYSVGIGQISSEVPQNLSASRPQDRQFILSSKKLLLSDSGFYLCAWSQGAGYGYTFGSGTRLTVV.